This T cell receptor (beta chain) derives from a study of radiation and T cells in renal cell carcinoma. There are 14 residues in the CDR3. The ends were cut back, 0 bases at V and 5 bases at J, with 7 bases in the middle. Germline V lookup: CDR1 LGHNA, CDR2 YSLEER. About this clone: As yet, its antigen is unknown.

Specified treatment: treatment-naive control, cytoreductive nephrectomy. Some clones are missing from TCRdb's copy, which holds only in-frame ones; the method was immunoSEQ multiplex PCR. The profile shows about 25,000 clones, 58% of them singletons. Overall study results and limits: Dominant CDR3 motifs were more common in irradiated tumors than controls.

V and J are TRBV4-3 and TRBJ2-2, with TRBD1 as a possible D gene (6 bases). The receptor was isolated from a man aged 40-55 years with renal cell carcinoma. The sequencing here drew on tumor tissue, taken from a patient whose treatment was nephrectomy without radiotherapy. CDR3 in amino acids: CASSQDRGTGELFF. The CDR3 coding sequence is TGCGCCAGCAGCCAAGATAGGGGGACCGGGGAGCTGTTTTTT.